The next 3 T cell receptor beta chains were all read from a single sample in a study of blood T cell repertoires in COVID-19 (dated by TCRdb to 2019 to 2021). Library generation was performed with the immunoSEQ multiplex PCR assay. TCRdb mirrors the immuneACCESS table, restricted to in-frame sequences. Some clones are absent from its copies; in checked studies, under half trace to an unresolved V gene, and the reason for the others is unknown. In this sample the table shows around 150,000 clones, 88% of which occur a single time. The ten biggest clones cover 6.6% of the sample. The sample taken for sequencing was PBMCs or T cells enriched from blood (not recorded which). All receptors come from a woman between 50 and 59 years old who had recovered from COVID-19.

This clone occurred once. The chain employs TRBV5-6 and TRBJ2-3; TRBD1 is a possible D gene (5 bases). V was trimmed by 1 base and J by 0 bases, leaving 6 bases between them. Per the germline V gene, CDR1 is SGHDT and CDR2 is YYEEEE. The CDR3 sequence is 14 residues long. CDR3 region: CASSLTGSTDTQYF. The CDR3 DNA follows: TGTGCCAGCAGCTTGACAGGTAGCACAGATACGCAGTATTTT.

The chain links TRBV19 to TRBJ2-3, with no clear D. Germline lookup yields CDR1 LNHDA and CDR2 SQIVND (reference sequence). V dropped 6 bases and J dropped 0 bases, with 16 bases sitting between them. The CDR3 has 16 residues. The CDR3 DNA is TGTGCCAGTAGCCGGAGCGCGGAAACTAGCACAGATACGCAGTATTTT. Translated, it gives CASSRSAETSTDTQYF. The full variable domain, its missing parts supplied by reference TRBV19 and TRBJ2-3, is DGGITQSPKYLFRKEGQNVTLSCEQNLNHDAMYWYRQDPGQGLRLIYYSQIVNDFQKGDIAEGYSVSREKKESFPLTVTSAQKNPTAFYLCASSRSAETSTDTQYFGPGTRLTVL.

The chain employs TRBV7-9 and TRBJ1-2; TRBD1 might be the D (5 bases). The V gene lost 4 bases and the J gene lost 4 bases, with 13 bases spanning the gap. Germline V CDR1 and CDR2: SEHNR, FQNEAQ (reference sequence). This CDR3 is built from 14 residues. The CDR3 DNA reads TGTGCCAGCAGCTCCCGGACAACCGTCTATGGCTACACCTTC. As protein: CASSSRTTVYGYTF.